This T cell receptor beta chain was sequenced during a study of blood T cell repertoires in COVID-19. Clones were sequenced by immunoSEQ multiplex PCR, and TCRdb holds only the in-frame ones, with some missing. This sample has 200,000 to 250,000 clones, with 80% to 90% found just once. The TCR comes from a woman older than 75 with acute or convalescent COVID-19. Sequencing input: peripheral blood.

The CDR3 loop is CASSKLIRREGLRMDCQELFF. CDR3 in DNA: TGTGCCAGCAGCAAGTTAATTCGGCGGGAGGGCCTAAGGATGGATTGTCAGGAGCTGTTTTTT. V gene TRBV21-1 combines with J gene TRBJ2-2; the table gives TRBD2 as D, unverified against the DNA. TRBV21-1 represents a pseudogene. The CDR3 has 21 residues.